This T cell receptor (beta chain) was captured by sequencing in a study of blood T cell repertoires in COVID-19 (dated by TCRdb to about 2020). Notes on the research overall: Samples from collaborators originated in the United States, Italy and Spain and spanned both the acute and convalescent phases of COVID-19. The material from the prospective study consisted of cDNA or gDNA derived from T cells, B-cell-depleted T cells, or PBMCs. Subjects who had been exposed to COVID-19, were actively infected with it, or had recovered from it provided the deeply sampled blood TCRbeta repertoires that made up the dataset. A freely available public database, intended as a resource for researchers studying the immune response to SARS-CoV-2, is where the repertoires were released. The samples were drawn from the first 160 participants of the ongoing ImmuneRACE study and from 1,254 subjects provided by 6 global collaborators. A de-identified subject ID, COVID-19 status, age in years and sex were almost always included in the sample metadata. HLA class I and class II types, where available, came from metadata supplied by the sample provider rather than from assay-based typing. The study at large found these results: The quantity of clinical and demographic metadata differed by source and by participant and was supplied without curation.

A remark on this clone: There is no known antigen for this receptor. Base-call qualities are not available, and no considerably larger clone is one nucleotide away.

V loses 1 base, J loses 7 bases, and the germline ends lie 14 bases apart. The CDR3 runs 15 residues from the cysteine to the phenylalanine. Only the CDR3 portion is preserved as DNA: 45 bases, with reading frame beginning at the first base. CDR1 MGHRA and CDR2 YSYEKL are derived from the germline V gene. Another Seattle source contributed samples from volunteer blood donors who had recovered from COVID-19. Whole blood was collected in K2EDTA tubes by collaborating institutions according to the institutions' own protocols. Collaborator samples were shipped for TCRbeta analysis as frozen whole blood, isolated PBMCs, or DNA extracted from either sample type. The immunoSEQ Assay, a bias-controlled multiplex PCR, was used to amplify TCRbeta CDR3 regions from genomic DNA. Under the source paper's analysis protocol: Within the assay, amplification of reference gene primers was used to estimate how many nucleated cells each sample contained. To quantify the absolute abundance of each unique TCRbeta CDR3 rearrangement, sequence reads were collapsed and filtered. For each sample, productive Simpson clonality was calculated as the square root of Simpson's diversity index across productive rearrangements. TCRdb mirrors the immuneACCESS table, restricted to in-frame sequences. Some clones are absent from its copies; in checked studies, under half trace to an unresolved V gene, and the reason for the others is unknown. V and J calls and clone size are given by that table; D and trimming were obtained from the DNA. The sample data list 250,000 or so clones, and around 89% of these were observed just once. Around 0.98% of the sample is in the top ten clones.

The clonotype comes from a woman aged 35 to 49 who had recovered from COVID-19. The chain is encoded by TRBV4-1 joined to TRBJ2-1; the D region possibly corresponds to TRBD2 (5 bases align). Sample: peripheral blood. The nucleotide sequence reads TGCGCCAGCAGCCAAGGAGGCGGGCCGTGGAATGAGCAGTTCTTC. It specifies CASSQGGGPWNEQFF.